This is a list of T cell receptor beta chains from one sample in a study of neoadjuvant anti-PD-1 for oral cavity cancer. TCRdb's table, derived via immunoSEQ multiplex PCR, lists solely in-frame clones and lacks some. The repertoire holds about 23,000 clones, with 25% to 35% as singletons. The specimen comprised tumor tissue, sampled after nivolumab (anti-PD-1) treatment. The receptors were gathered from a person aged 35 to 85 with oral cavity squamous cell carcinoma. Both conserved end residues are part of each CDR3. The order of the fields is V gene, clone size, D gene, J gene, CDR3 DNA, CDR3 protein. The D gene is left open where the match is weak. A clone size is listed for some rows: how often the clone was seen (once, few, many), or a class if it is expanded.

v_gene: TRBV30; abundance: few; d_gene: TRBD1; j_gene: TRBJ1-2; CDR3nt: TGTGCCTGGAGTCCGACAGGGAACTATGGCTACACCTTC; CDR3aa: CAWSPTGNYGYTF
v_gene: TRBV6-5; abundance: few; d_gene: NA; j_gene: TRBJ2-1; CDR3nt: TGTGCCAGCAGCCCGCGGTCCGGGAGAGGCGGTGAGCAGTTCTTC; CDR3aa: CASSPRSGRGGEQFF
v_gene: TRBV30; abundance: medium-sized; d_gene: NA; j_gene: TRBJ1-1; CDR3nt: TGTGCCTGGAGTGTGGGATTGAACACTGAAGCTTTCTTT; CDR3aa: CAWSVGLNTEAFF
v_gene: TRBV4-1; abundance: NA; d_gene: NA; j_gene: TRBJ2-2; CDR3nt: TGCGCCAGCAGCCCCCGTAGAGGGAACACCGGGGAGCTGTTTTTT; CDR3aa: CASSPRRGNTGELFF
v_gene: TRBV4-1; abundance: few; d_gene: NA; j_gene: TRBJ1-1; CDR3nt: TGCGCCAGCAGTCCACACCTAGGGAACACTGAAGCTTTCTTT; CDR3aa: CASSPHLGNTEAFF
v_gene: TRBV18; abundance: few; d_gene: TRBD2; j_gene: TRBJ2-3; CDR3nt: TGTGCCAGCTCACCACCGACTAGCGCAGATACGCAGTATTTT; CDR3aa: CASSPPTSADTQYF
v_gene: TRBV9; abundance: NA; d_gene: NA; j_gene: TRBJ1-3; CDR3nt: TGTGCCAGCAGCGCCCGGTTCTCAGCCTCTGGAAACACCATATATTTT; CDR3aa: CASSARFSASGNTIYF
v_gene: TRBV14; abundance: few; d_gene: NA; j_gene: TRBJ2-1; CDR3nt: TGTGCCAGCAGTCCTTCAGTATACAATGAGCAGTTCTTC; CDR3aa: CASSPSVYNEQFF
v_gene: TRBV7-9; abundance: many; d_gene: TRBD2; j_gene: TRBJ2-7; CDR3nt: TGTGCCAGCAGCCACCCGGGACTAGCGAACTACGAGCAGTACTTC; CDR3aa: CASSHPGLANYEQYF
v_gene: TRBV15; abundance: NA; d_gene: NA; j_gene: TRBJ1-5; CDR3nt: TGTGCCACCAGCCCGGGACACACTAATCAGCCCCAGCATTTT; CDR3aa: CATSPGHTNQPQHF
v_gene: TRBV28; abundance: few; d_gene: TRBD2; j_gene: TRBJ2-3; CDR3nt: TGTGCCAGCAGTTTAGCGGGAGCGCGGGCAGATACGCAGTATTTT; CDR3aa: CASSLAGARADTQYF
v_gene: TRBV6-5; abundance: few; d_gene: TRBD1; j_gene: TRBJ2-3; CDR3nt: TGTGCCAGCAGTCGGGGACAGGGGGTCCCAGATACGCAGTATTTT; CDR3aa: CASSRGQGVPDTQYF
v_gene: TRBV5-1; abundance: NA; d_gene: TRBD2; j_gene: TRBJ2-5; CDR3nt: TGCGCCAGCAGCTTGGCCCTAGCGGGGGGCCCCCAAGAGACCCAGTACTTC; CDR3aa: CASSLALAGGPQETQYF
v_gene: TRBV9; abundance: NA; d_gene: TRBD1; j_gene: TRBJ2-1; CDR3nt: TGTGCCAGCAGCCGTAGGACAGGGAGTAACAATGAGCAGTTCTTC; CDR3aa: CASSRRTGSNNEQFF
v_gene: TRBV5-1; abundance: many; d_gene: TRBD1; j_gene: TRBJ1-6; CDR3nt: TGCGCCAGCAGCCCCGGACAGGGGGCAAATTCACCCCTCCACTTT; CDR3aa: CASSPGQGANSPLHF
v_gene: TRBV6-1; abundance: NA; d_gene: NA; j_gene: TRBJ1-5; CDR3nt: TGTGCCAGCAGTGAAGCGGGGGGATACAATCAGCCCCAGCATTTT; CDR3aa: CASSEAGGYNQPQHF
v_gene: TRBV7-2; abundance: many; d_gene: TRBD1; j_gene: TRBJ1-1; CDR3nt: TGTGCCAGCAGCTCGGGACAGTATAACACTGAAGCTTTCTTT; CDR3aa: CASSSGQYNTEAFF
v_gene: TRBV2; abundance: few; d_gene: NA; j_gene: TRBJ2-7; CDR3nt: TGTGCCAGCAGTATCGGGGGCGAGCAGTACTTC; CDR3aa: CASSIGGEQYF
v_gene: TRBV9; abundance: medium-sized; d_gene: NA; j_gene: TRBJ1-1; CDR3nt: TGTGCCAGCAGCCTTGGGACAAGCGGTAAAGCTTTCTTT; CDR3aa: CASSLGTSGKAFF
v_gene: TRBV11-2; abundance: NA; d_gene: NA; j_gene: TRBJ1-3; CDR3nt: TGTGCCAGCAGCACCCTGGACTCTGGAAACACCATATATTTT; CDR3aa: CASSTLDSGNTIYF
v_gene: TRBV19; abundance: few; d_gene: TRBD1; j_gene: TRBJ1-2; CDR3nt: TGTGCCAGTACCGCACCGGGACAGGGGTACTATGGCTACACCTTC; CDR3aa: CASTAPGQGYYGYTF
v_gene: TRBV6-6; abundance: NA; d_gene: TRBD2; j_gene: TRBJ2-5; CDR3nt: TGTGCCAGCAGTTGGACTAGCGGGGGGGCCGAGACCCAGTACTTC; CDR3aa: CASSWTSGGAETQYF
v_gene: TRBV10-3; abundance: few; d_gene: NA; j_gene: TRBJ1-5; CDR3nt: TGTGCCATCAGTGATGGGGGGCGGCCCCAGCATTTT; CDR3aa: CAISDGGRPQHF
v_gene: TRBV4-1; abundance: NA; d_gene: NA; j_gene: TRBJ2-6; CDR3nt: TGCGCCAGCAGCCAGAAGCTACCCGGGACGGACGTCTCTGGGGCCAACGTCCTGACTTTC; CDR3aa: CASSQKLPGTDVSGANVLTF
v_gene: TRBV27; abundance: NA; d_gene: TRBD2; j_gene: TRBJ2-1; CDR3nt: TGTGCCAGCAGTTCCTCTAGCGGGGGTTACAATGAAGTAGTGCAGTTCTTC; CDR3aa: CASSSSSGGYNEVVQFF
v_gene: TRBV7-8; abundance: NA; d_gene: NA; j_gene: TRBJ1-5; CDR3nt: TGTGCCAGCAGCGCGAGGGCGAGGACGAGCAATCAGCCCCAGCATTTT; CDR3aa: CASSARARTSNQPQHF
v_gene: TRBV2; abundance: NA; d_gene: TRBD2; j_gene: TRBJ2-7; CDR3nt: TGTGCCAGCTCCCTAGCGGGAGTGGGTGAGCAGTACTTC; CDR3aa: CASSLAGVGEQYF
v_gene: TRBV7-9; abundance: few; d_gene: NA; j_gene: TRBJ2-3; CDR3nt: TGTGCCAGCAGCTCGGTCACAGATACGCAGTATTTT; CDR3aa: CASSSVTDTQYF
v_gene: TRBV11-2; abundance: many; d_gene: NA; j_gene: TRBJ2-1; CDR3nt: TGTGCCAGCAGCTTTCCCTTGGGGGGTGAGCAGTTCTTC; CDR3aa: CASSFPLGGEQFF
v_gene: TRBV5-4; abundance: few; d_gene: NA; j_gene: TRBJ2-1; CDR3nt: TGTGCCAGCAGCCCCACGCCTGCGGTGTACAATGAGCAGTTCTTC; CDR3aa: CASSPTPAVYNEQFF
v_gene: TRBV14; abundance: NA; d_gene: NA; j_gene: TRBJ2-1; CDR3nt: TGTGCCAGCAGCCAGATAGGGTGGGGACACAATGAGCAGTTCTTC; CDR3aa: CASSQIGWGHNEQFF
v_gene: TRBV4-2; abundance: NA; d_gene: NA; j_gene: TRBJ1-4; CDR3nt: TGTGCCAGCAGCCAGGGGGACGGTTGGAATGAAAAACTGTTTTTT; CDR3aa: CASSQGDGWNEKLFF
v_gene: TRBV7-9; abundance: NA; d_gene: NA; j_gene: TRBJ2-2; CDR3nt: TGTGCCAGCAGCTTAGGAAGGGAAAACACCGGGGAGCTGTTTTTT; CDR3aa: CASSLGRENTGELFF
v_gene: TRBV9; abundance: NA; d_gene: NA; j_gene: TRBJ1-1; CDR3nt: TGTGCCAGCAGCGTAGCAGAGGACCGCCTCCCGAACACTGAAGCTTTCTTT; CDR3aa: CASSVAEDRLPNTEAFF
v_gene: TRBV5-1; abundance: NA; d_gene: TRBD1; j_gene: TRBJ1-6; CDR3nt: TGCGCCAGCAGCTTAGAACAGGGGAGCAATTCACCCCTCCACTTT; CDR3aa: CASSLEQGSNSPLHF
v_gene: TRBV6-5; abundance: NA; d_gene: NA; j_gene: TRBJ2-2; CDR3nt: TGTGCCAGCAGTTATAGCGGAGCCACCGGGGAGCTGTTTTTT; CDR3aa: CASSYSGATGELFF
v_gene: TRBV19; abundance: NA; d_gene: NA; j_gene: TRBJ1-1; CDR3nt: TGTGCCAGTAGTCCCCCGCAAACAGGGCTAGATGAAGCTTTCTTT; CDR3aa: CASSPPQTGLDEAFF
v_gene: TRBV6-1; abundance: many; d_gene: NA; j_gene: TRBJ1-5; CDR3nt: TGTGCCAGCAGAGGGACAATTAGCAATCAGCCCCAGCATTTT; CDR3aa: CASRGTISNQPQHF
v_gene: TRBV5-1; abundance: NA; d_gene: NA; j_gene: TRBJ2-2; CDR3nt: TGCGCCAGCAGCTTGATGCCGAGAACCGGGGAGCTGTTTTTT; CDR3aa: CASSLMPRTGELFF
v_gene: TRBV18; abundance: few; d_gene: TRBD1; j_gene: TRBJ2-7; CDR3nt: TGTGCCAGCTCACTACGAGGACAGGGGGGATACGAGCAGTACTTC; CDR3aa: CASSLRGQGGYEQYF
v_gene: TRBV11-2; abundance: NA; d_gene: NA; j_gene: TRBJ2-6; CDR3nt: TGTGCCAGCAGCATCCCATTGGGCTCTGGGGCCAACGTCCTGACTTTC; CDR3aa: CASSIPLGSGANVLTF
v_gene: TRBV30; abundance: NA; d_gene: NA; j_gene: TRBJ1-5; CDR3nt: TGTGCCTGGAGCAGGGAGGGGAATCAGCCCCAGCATTTT; CDR3aa: CAWSREGNQPQHF
v_gene: TRBV25-1; abundance: few; d_gene: TRBD2; j_gene: TRBJ2-3; CDR3nt: TGTGCCAGCAGTGAATATAAGTCTAGCGGGTCCACAGATACGCAGTATTTT; CDR3aa: CASSEYKSSGSTDTQYF
v_gene: TRBV5-6; abundance: NA; d_gene: TRBD1; j_gene: TRBJ1-1; CDR3nt: TGTGCCAGCACCGACAGGGACACTGAAGCTTTCTTT; CDR3aa: CASTDRDTEAFF
v_gene: TRBV27; abundance: many; d_gene: NA; j_gene: TRBJ2-1; CDR3nt: TGTGCCAGCAGTTTATTGAACAGCTACAATGAGCAGTTCTTC; CDR3aa: CASSLLNSYNEQFF
v_gene: TRBV18; abundance: many; d_gene: NA; j_gene: TRBJ1-5; CDR3nt: TGTGCCACCAACCGGGATAAGGATCAGCCCCAGCATTTT; CDR3aa: CATNRDKDQPQHF
v_gene: TRBV14; abundance: NA; d_gene: TRBD1; j_gene: TRBJ1-1; CDR3nt: TGTGCCAGCAGCCCAAGGACAGGGATGGGCACTGAAGCTTTCTTT; CDR3aa: CASSPRTGMGTEAFF
v_gene: TRBV2; abundance: NA; d_gene: NA; j_gene: TRBJ2-1; CDR3nt: TGTGCCAGCAGGAGGGTCGCCTACAATGAGCAGTTCTTC; CDR3aa: CASRRVAYNEQFF
v_gene: TRBV19; abundance: medium-sized; d_gene: TRBD1; j_gene: TRBJ1-2; CDR3nt: TGTGCCAGTAAAGGGACAGGGAGTTATGGCTACACCTTC; CDR3aa: CASKGTGSYGYTF
v_gene: TRBV19; abundance: NA; d_gene: NA; j_gene: TRBJ2-1; CDR3nt: TGTGCCAGTAGTATGGGGACATTAAATGAGCAGTTCTTC; CDR3aa: CASSMGTLNEQFF
v_gene: TRBV28; abundance: few; d_gene: NA; j_gene: TRBJ2-1; CDR3nt: TGTGCCAGCAGCCCCCAGGGCTCCTACAATGAGCAGTTCTTC; CDR3aa: CASSPQGSYNEQFF
v_gene: TRBV5-1; abundance: NA; d_gene: TRBD1; j_gene: TRBJ1-2; CDR3nt: TGCGCCAGCAGCGGGGACAGGGGCGGCTATGGCTACACCTTC; CDR3aa: CASSGDRGGYGYTF
v_gene: TRBV19; abundance: NA; d_gene: TRBD2; j_gene: TRBJ2-1; CDR3nt: TGTGCCAGTAGTATGGGGCGGGAGGTCTACAATGAGCAGTTCTTC; CDR3aa: CASSMGREVYNEQFF
v_gene: TRBV4-1; abundance: few; d_gene: TRBD2; j_gene: TRBJ2-5; CDR3nt: TGCGCCAGCAGCCAAGCCCTGGCCGGGGGGGAGACCCAGTACTTC; CDR3aa: CASSQALAGGETQYF
v_gene: TRBV29-1; abundance: few; d_gene: NA; j_gene: TRBJ2-7; CDR3nt: TGCAGCGTGTGGGACATCTACGAGCAGTACTTC; CDR3aa: CSVWDIYEQYF